This is a list of T cell receptor beta chains from one sample in a study of OX40 agonist ivuxolimab in advanced cancers. TCRdb's table, derived via immunoSEQ multiplex PCR, lists solely in-frame clones and lacks some. The table shows tens of thousands of clones, with about 88% occurring only once. Sequences were derived from CD4+ or CD8+ T cells sorted from blood, sampled in a trial of the OX40 agonist ivuxolimab. These receptors were taken from an adult with an advanced solid tumor such as melanoma, head and neck, liver or kidney cancer. CDR3s include the opening cysteine and the closing phenylalanine or tryptophan. The order of the fields is J gene, D gene, V gene, clone size, CDR3 DNA, CDR3 protein. D genes are given only for firm matches. The size field is filled for only some rows; it gives once, few, many or a size class.

TRBJ2-3,TRBD1,TRBV5-1,-,TGCGCCTCTAGACGGGGACAGGTTACGAGAGATACGCAGTATTTT,CASRRGQVTRDTQYF
TRBJ2-5,TRBD2,TRBV7-2,-,TGTGCCAGCAGCCCCCGAGTGGTAGCGGGAACGGAGACCCAGTACTTC,CASSPRVVAGTETQYF
TRBJ2-5,TRBD1,TRBV12-5,-,TGTGCTAGTGGTTTGCTAAAACCAGGGGGCGCCGGTGAAGAGACCCAGTACTTC,CASGLLKPGGAGEETQYF
TRBJ2-1,-,TRBV6-5,-,TGTGCCAGCAGGCATACCGGACGCCGGAGCAATGAGCAGTTCTTC,CASRHTGRRSNEQFF
TRBJ2-7,TRBD1,TRBV11-3,once,TGTGCCAGCAGCCCTAGGGACAGGGATTGGTACGAGCAGTACTTC,CASSPRDRDWYEQYF
TRBJ1-2,TRBD1,TRBV19,-,TGTGCCAGTAAGTTTCGACAGGGAAGTGGCTACACCTTC,CASKFRQGSGYTF
TRBJ2-3,-,TRBV5-1,-,TGCGCCAGCAGCCCTGAAGACAAGGGCACAGATACGCAGTATTTT,CASSPEDKGTDTQYF
TRBJ2-5,-,TRBV11-3,-,TGTGCCAGCAGCTTCCGGAATCAAGAGACCCAGTACTTC,CASSFRNQETQYF
TRBJ1-4,-,TRBV29-1,-,TGCAGCGTGAGGGGCCCGGGGGGCACTAATGAAAAACTGTTTTTT,CSVRGPGGTNEKLFF
TRBJ1-2,TRBD1,TRBV5-1,-,TGCGCCAGCAGCCCTGGGACAGGGAACTATGGCTACACCTTC,CASSPGTGNYGYTF
TRBJ1-4,TRBD1,TRBV7-9,once,TGTGCCAGCAGCGGGGACAGGGGGGATGAAAAACTGTTTTTT,CASSGDRGDEKLFF
TRBJ1-1,-,TRBV28,-,TGTGCCAGCAGTTCCGATAATTGGGGTGAAGCTTTCTTT,CASSSDNWGEAFF
TRBJ2-2,TRBD2,TRBV6-4,-,TGTGCCAGCAGCCTTCACCCACCGGGACTAGCGGGAATGGCCGGGGAGCTGTTTTTT,CASSLHPPGLAGMAGELFF
TRBJ2-1,-,TRBV19,-,TGTGCCAGTAGTGTTACAGGGAGCTCCTACAATGAGCAGTTCTTC,CASSVTGSSYNEQFF
TRBJ2-7,TRBD2,TRBV13,-,TGTGCCAGCAGCCCTGGGGGGACTAGCGGATCCTACGAGCAGTACTTC,CASSPGGTSGSYEQYF
TRBJ2-3,-,TRBV6-5,-,TGTGCCAGCAGTTACCGCAGACGAGATACGCAGTATTTT,CASSYRRRDTQYF
TRBJ2-1,-,TRBV5-4,-,TGTGCCAGCAGCTTGGCGGAGACCTACAATGAGCAGTTCTTC,CASSLAETYNEQFF
TRBJ1-1,-,TRBV19,-,TGTGCCAGTAGTACCGGACGGGAGAGCACTGAAGCTTTCTTT,CASSTGRESTEAFF